These 32 T cell receptor beta chains were all obtained from the same sample, sequenced in a study of T cell responses to AZD1222 COVID-19 vaccine. Some clones are missing from TCRdb's copy, which holds only in-frame ones; the method was immunoSEQ multiplex PCR. The sample lists fewer than 120,000 clones; 81% were seen once. The sample was peripheral blood, taken on day 0 of AZD1222 vaccination. Receptor source: an adult in good health.

This chain links TRBV5-5 with TRBJ1-5; maybe TRBD1 (5 bases). The CDR3 spans 14 residues. The V end lost 3 bases, the J end lost 1 base, and 8 bases lay between the germline ends. Germline V gene lookup returns CDR1 SGHKS and CDR2 YYEKEE (reference sequence). The CDR3 region is CASSSRESNQPQHF. The DNA of the CDR3 is TGTGCCAGCAGCTCCAGGGAGAGCAATCAGCCCCAGCATTTT.

This chain connects TRBV4-1 to TRBJ2-3; D ambiguous. The CDR3 is made up of 11 amino acids. Germline CDR1 and CDR2: MGHRA and YSYEKL. With 3 bases removed from V and 7 bases from J, the gap between germline ends came to 5 bases. CDR3 bases: TGCGCCAGCAGCCAGACGAATACGCAGTATTTT. Translated: CASSQTNTQYF.

The J gene is TRBJ2-3, the V gene TRBV7-9; TRBD1 or TRBD2 may be the D gene (6 bases each). V was clipped by 7 bases and J by 0 bases, with 14 bases between them. The germline V gene has CDR1 SEHNR and CDR2 FQNEAQ (reference sequence). The CDR3 runs to 15 residues. CDR3 residues: CASTLGGRSTDTQYF. In nucleotides, the CDR3 is TGTGCCAGCACCTTGGGGGGCCGAAGCACAGATACGCAGTATTTT.

CDR3 sequence (DNA): TGTGCCAGTAGTATAGGTCTAACAGGGAGTAGCACAGATACGCAGTATTTT. Translation: CASSIGLTGSSTDTQYF. The chain uses TRBV19 and TRBJ2-3; TRBD1 is a possible D gene (6 bases). Looked up from germline, CDR1 is LNHDA and CDR2 is SQIVND (reference sequence). There are 17 residues in the CDR3. V lost 1 base and J 0 bases, leaving 14 bases between the germline ends.

V and J are TRBV25-1 and TRBJ1-5; 7 bases match TRBD1. Germline assignment: CDR1 MGHDK and CDR2 SYGVNS. This CDR3 region has 14 residues. J lost 1 base, V lost 7 bases, and 4 bases had no gene match. The CDR3 DNA is TGTGCCAGCACCGTGACAGGGAGCAATCAGCCCCAGCATTTT. As protein: CASTVTGSNQPQHF.

The rearrangement uses TRBV28 and TRBJ1-2; no clear D gene. The CDR3 contains 13 residues. The V gene's germline CDR1 is MDHEN and CDR2 SYDVKM. Trimming shortened V by 6 bases and J by 5 bases, and 13 bases separated the two germline ends. The CDR3 spells CASRLTVGYGYTF. CDR3 DNA sequence: TGTGCCAGCAGATTAACGGTAGGATATGGCTACACCTTC.

The chain combines TRBV18 with TRBJ1-1, with 8 bases matching TRBD1. Trimming at V came to 3 bases and at J to 0 bases, leaving 15 bases not matched to a gene. The CDR3 contains 19 residues. Germline CDR1 is KGHSH and CDR2 is LQKENI. The CDR3: CASSPREDRVGTMNTEAFF. In DNA form, the CDR3 reads TGTGCCAGCTCACCCCGGGAGGACAGGGTGGGGACGATGAACACTGAAGCTTTCTTT.

The chain has TRBV5-8 and TRBJ1-4; 8 bases align to TRBD1. CDR1 and CDR2 (germline): SGHTS, YDEGEE. The CDR3 length is 16 residues. V was pared by 4 bases and J by 0 bases, with 5 bases of the junction left unmatched. The CDR3 DNA follows: TGTGCCAGCAGCCCGGGACAGGTAGCAACTAATGAAAAACTGTTTTTT. Amino acids: CASSPGQVATNEKLFF.

V gene TRBV3-1 (or the pseudogene TRBV3-2) combines with J gene TRBJ2-7, with TRBD1 matching 7 bases. V dropped 5 bases and J dropped 0; count of bases not matched to a gene: 4. The CDR3 is 14 residues long. The germline V gene has CDR1 LGHDT and CDR2 YNNKEL (reference sequence). In DNA, the CDR3 is TGTGCCAGCAGCGGGACAGCGAGCTCCTACGAGCAGTACTTC. Encoded protein: CASSGTASSYEQYF.

The J gene is TRBJ1-5, the V gene TRBV4-3, with D unclear. Trimming took 1 base from V and 2 from J, leaving 9 bases between them. The CDR3 spans 15 residues. The V gene's germline CDR1 is LGHNA and CDR2 YSLEER. The CDR3 bases are TGCGCCAGCAGCCAAGGTGCGGGCGGCAATCAGCCCCAGCATTTT. As protein: CASSQGAGGNQPQHF.

The chain has TRBV6-4 and TRBJ2-3; 11 bases agree with TRBD2. Germline CDR1 reads MRHNA; CDR2 reads SNTAGT. After removal of 0 bases from V and 4 bases from J, the junction contained 0 bases not matched to a gene. The CDR3 runs 15 residues. The CDR3 sequence: CASSDSSGGADTQYF. In DNA form, the CDR3 reads TGTGCCAGCAGTGACTCTAGCGGGGGGGCAGATACGCAGTATTTT.

This sequence joins TRBV9 and TRBJ2-7; D tentatively fits TRBD1 or TRBD2 (6 bases each). CDR1 is SGDLS, CDR2 YYNGEE, per germline. V gave up 4 bases and J gave up 6 bases, with 17 bases separating them. There are 14 residues in the CDR3. DNA for the CDR3: TGTGCCAGCAGCCCTAATTACAGGGACTCCGAGCAGTACTTC. This encodes CASSPNYRDSEQYF.

This chain joins TRBV14 and TRBJ1-1; no definite D call. Trimming stripped 0 bases from V and 8 bases from J, with 10 bases between. CDR1 and CDR2 (germline): SGHDN, FVKESK. CDR3 length: 13 residues. CDR3 amino acids: CASSQDVRGEAFF. DNA for the CDR3: TGTGCCAGCAGCCAAGATGTGCGAGGGGAAGCTTTCTTT.

This chain uses TRBV9 with TRBJ2-2; 8 positions agree with TRBD2. The V gene end was trimmed by 4 bases and the J gene end by 3 bases; junction bases not matched to a gene: 11. The CDR3 runs 17 residues. Looked up from germline, CDR1 is SGDLS and CDR2 is YYNGEE. Here the CDR3 DNA reads TGTGCCAGCAGCCCGCGCGGAGCGGGGGTGGACACCGGGGAGCTGTTTTTT. This codes for CASSPRGAGVDTGELFF.

This chain connects TRBV5-1 to TRBJ1-1; D unclear. The CDR3 has 14 amino acids. Germline V gene lookup returns CDR1 SGHRS and CDR2 YFSETQ. Trimming removed 0 bases from V and 1 base from J, with 7 bases in between. CDR3 coding DNA: TGCGCCAGCAGCTTGGAGGAGGGGAACACTGAAGCTTTCTTT. Amino acid sequence: CASSLEEGNTEAFF.

The chain links TRBV6-1 to TRBJ2-7, with D hard to call. V lost 3 bases, J lost 3 bases, and 15 bases lay in between. The CDR3 loop spans 15 amino acids. CDR1 and CDR2 (germline): MNHNS, SASEGT. The CDR3 DNA sequence: TGTGCCAGCAGTGAGACGACGGTTGGGCTCTACGAGCAGTACTTC. As protein: CASSETTVGLYEQYF.

This clone was seen just once. The rearrangement uses TRBV28 and TRBJ2-2; maybe TRBD2 (7 bases). V lost 4 bases to trimming and J lost 7 bases, with 16 bases between them. Germline CDR1 MDHEN, CDR2 SYDVKM. The CDR3 sequence is 15 residues long. The chain's CDR3 is CASSSIRGAGGELFF. Here the CDR3 DNA reads TGTGCCAGCAGTTCCATCCGGGGGGCCGGCGGGGAGCTGTTTTTT.

V usage is TRBV28 and J usage is TRBJ1-3, with 9 bases lining up with TRBD1. With V trimmed by 5 bases and J by 0 bases, 5 bases remained unmatched. Germline CDR1 reads MDHEN; CDR2 reads SYDVKM. This CDR3 has 16 residues. CDR3 amino acids: CASSIPQGASGNTIYF. The DNA for the CDR3 is TGTGCCAGCAGTATCCCACAGGGGGCCTCTGGAAACACCATATATTTT.

This clone was recorded only once. The chain joins TRBV19 to TRBJ2-4, with D possibly TRBD2 on 7 matching bases. Germline V gene lookup returns CDR1 LNHDA and CDR2 SQIVND (reference sequence). Between the trimmed V and J ends, which lost 2 bases and 1 base, there was a span of 18 bases. The CDR3 totals 18 residues. DNA of the CDR3: TGTGCCAGTAGTATATCCCCGCCCCGGGGGGCGGCCAAAAACATTCAGTACTTC. The encoded protein is CASSISPPRGAAKNIQYF.

This clone was seen a single time. The chain employs TRBV7-2 and TRBJ2-3, with D perhaps matching TRBD2 (6 bases). The ends were cut back, 2 bases at V and 4 bases at J, with 13 bases in the middle. Germline CDR1 reads SGHTA; CDR2 reads FQGNSA. The CDR3 runs 15 residues. The CDR3: CASSLSLASADTQYF. The CDR3 DNA is TGTGCCAGCAGCTTAAGTCTAGCGAGCGCAGATACGCAGTATTTT.

The V and J genes are TRBV4-1 and TRBJ1-2; D possibly corresponds to TRBD1 (5 bases). The germline gives CDR1 MGHRA, CDR2 YSYEKL. Trimming took 6 bases from V and 1 from J, leaving 15 bases between them. The CDR3 sequence is 15 residues long. The CDR3, as DNA: TGCGCCAGCAGGGACCCGGGACGGGGTAACTATGGCTACACCTTC. It encodes CASRDPGRGNYGYTF.

The chain couples TRBV7-2 to TRBJ2-2; 10 nucleotides align to TRBD2. Germline V gene lookup returns CDR1 SGHTA and CDR2 FQGNSA. The CDR3 loop spans 15 amino acids. The trim removed 8 bases at V and 6 bases at J, leaving 9 bases unmatched. The CDR3 coding sequence is TGTGCCAGCGCGATACCGGGACTAGCGTCCGGGGAGCTGTTTTTT. The encoded protein is CASAIPGLASGELFF.

This clone was detected only once. CDR3 in amino acids: CASSGNNGGEKLFF. CDR3 DNA sequence: TGTGCCAGCAGCGGGAATAATGGGGGAGAAAAACTGTTTTTT. The rearrangement links TRBV6-5 to TRBJ1-4; TRBD1 is a possible D gene (5 bases). The CDR3 runs to 14 residues. The germline V and J ends were trimmed by 6 bases and 8 bases, with 16 bases remaining between them. Germline-derived CDR1 and CDR2 are MNHEY and SVGAGI.

This chain uses TRBV19 with TRBJ2-7, with 8 bases identical to TRBD1. CDR3 length: 17 amino acids. Per the germline V gene, CDR1 is LNHDA and CDR2 is SQIVND (reference sequence). With V trimmed by 6 bases and J by 0 bases, 13 bases remained unmatched. CDR3 loop: CASSAGTGAPSSYEQYF. DNA for the CDR3: TGTGCCAGTAGCGCCGGGACAGGCGCCCCGAGCTCCTACGAGCAGTACTTC. Looking up the rest from reference TRBV19 and TRBJ2-7 gives the full variable domain: DGGITQSPKYLFRKEGQNVTLSCEQNLNHDAMYWYRQDPGQGLRLIYYSQIVNDFQKGDIAEGYSVSREKKESFPLTVTSAQKNPTAFYLCASSAGTGAPSSYEQYFGPGTRLTVT.

The V call is TRBV19, the J call TRBJ2-3; D possibly corresponds to TRBD2 (7 bases). Germline V gene lookup returns CDR1 LNHDA and CDR2 SQIVND (reference sequence). The CDR3 consists of 14 residues. Trimming shortened V by 5 bases and J by 5 bases, and 14 bases separated the two germline ends. CDR3 nucleotides: TGTGCCAGTAGTGAGGGGGGGGCAGGAGATACGCAGTATTTT. It is translated as CASSEGGAGDTQYF.

This chain links TRBV11-2 with TRBJ2-3; D gene ambiguous. Between the trimmed V and J ends, which lost 4 bases and 6 bases, there was a span of 8 bases. The germline CDR1 and CDR2 sequences are SGHAT and FQNNGV. This CDR3 contains 12 residues. The CDR3 protein is CASSSSRDTQYF. The CDR3 DNA reads as TGTGCCAGCAGCTCGTCCCGGGATACGCAGTATTTT. The full variable domain, its missing parts supplied by reference TRBV11-2 and TRBJ2-3, is EAGVAQSPRYKIIEKRQSVAFWCNPISGHATLYWYQQILGQGPKLLIQFQNNGVVDDSQLPKDRFSAERLKGVDSTLKIQPAKLEDSAVYLCASSSSRDTQYFGPGTRLTVL.

This sequence joins TRBV6-2 or TRBV6-3 and TRBJ2-1, with TRBD2 matching over 8 bases. The trim removed 2 bases at V and 5 bases at J, leaving 2 bases unmatched. This CDR3 contains 14 residues. CDR1 is MNHEY, CDR2 SVGEGT, per germline. The CDR3 DNA reads as TGTGCCAGCAGTTACCGACTAGCGAACAATGAGCAGTTCTTC. Translated: CASSYRLANNEQFF.

The chain carries TRBV3-1 (or the pseudogene TRBV3-2) and TRBJ2-7; D is perhaps TRBD2 (6 bases). This CDR3 has 13 residues. V was cut by 7 bases and J by 6 bases, with 16 bases left in between. The germline CDR1 and CDR2 sequences are LGHDT and YNNKEL (reference sequence). For the CDR3, the DNA is TGTGCCAGCAAGCCGGGGGAGCAGGTCGAGCAGTACTTC. It specifies CASKPGEQVEQYF.

The chain combines TRBV5-1 with TRBJ1-1; no firm D call. Germline V lookup: CDR1 SGHRS, CDR2 YFSETQ. The CDR3 sequence is 14 residues long. The V and J ends lost 1 base and 0 bases respectively, with 7 bases between them. The CDR3 nucleotides are TGCGCCAGCAGCTTGTGGTCCTTGAACACTGAAGCTTTCTTT. This translates into CASSLWSLNTEAFF.

This clone appeared once. The J gene is TRBJ1-6, the V gene TRBV12-3 or TRBV12-4; 7 nucleotides line up with TRBD1. The CDR3 consists of 13 residues. V dropped 5 bases and J dropped 8; count of bases not matched to a gene: 3. CDR3 coding DNA: TGTGCCAGCAGTGGGACAGCGGATTCACCCCTCCACTTT. Protein sequence: CASSGTADSPLHF.

The V gene is TRBV4-1, the J gene TRBJ1-2; D call uncertain. The length of the CDR3 is 17 residues. Between the trimmed V and J ends, which lost 0 bases and 5 bases, there was a span of 19 bases. Germline CDR1 and CDR2: MGHRA and YSYEKL. CDR3 residues: CASSQESGRLSKYGYTF. CDR3 nucleotides: TGCGCCAGCAGCCAAGAGTCCGGCCGGCTATCAAAGTATGGCTACACCTTC.

This chain's CDR3 is CASSGYSNQPQHF. Written as DNA, the CDR3 is TGTGCCAGCAGTGGATACAGCAATCAGCCCCAGCATTTT. The chain couples TRBV27 to TRBJ1-5; no reliable D call. Per germline, CDR1 MNHEY and CDR2 SMNVEV (reference sequence). This CDR3 has 13 residues. Trimming stripped 5 bases from V and 1 base from J, with 6 bases between.